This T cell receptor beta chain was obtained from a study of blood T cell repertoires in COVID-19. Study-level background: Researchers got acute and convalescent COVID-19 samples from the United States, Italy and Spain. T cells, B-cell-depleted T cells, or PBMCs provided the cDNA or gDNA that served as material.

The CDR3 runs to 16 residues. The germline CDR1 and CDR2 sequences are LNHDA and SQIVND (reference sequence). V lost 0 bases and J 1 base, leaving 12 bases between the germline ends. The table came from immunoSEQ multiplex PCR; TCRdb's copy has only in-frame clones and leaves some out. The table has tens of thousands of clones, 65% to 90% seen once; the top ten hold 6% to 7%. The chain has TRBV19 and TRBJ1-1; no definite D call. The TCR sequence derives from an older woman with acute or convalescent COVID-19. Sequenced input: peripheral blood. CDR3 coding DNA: TGTGCCAGTAGTATAGATCAGCACAGAAAGAACACTGAAGCTTTCTTT. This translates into CASSIDQHRKNTEAFF.